These 16 T cell receptor beta chains originate from one sample sequenced in a study of cytomegalovirus exposure and HLA in healthy donors. 13 Jbeta primers and 60 Vbeta primers were used for the PCR. Profiling relied on immunoSEQ multiplex PCR, and the TCRdb table lists in-frame clones only, not all of them. The repertoire has about 270,000 clones, roughly 70% of them found once; the top ten carry over 2%. Input material: PBMCs. The receptors derive from a female donor in good health and CMV-seronegative.

The chain has TRBV11-2 and TRBJ1-2; maybe TRBD1 (5 bases). Germline CDR1 is SGHAT and CDR2 is FQNNGV. Trimming stripped 5 bases from V and 8 bases from J, with 18 bases between. The CDR3 length is 14 residues. The CDR3: CASSPAFRGGGYTF. Written as DNA, the CDR3 is TGTGCCAGCAGCCCAGCATTTAGGGGAGGCGGCTACACCTTC.

This chain connects TRBV5-1 to TRBJ2-5; weak D call: TRBD2 (6 bases). The CDR3 sequence is 14 residues long. Germline V CDR1 and CDR2: SGHRS, YFSETQ. V lost 4 bases and J lost 4, with 14 bases in between. CDR3 sequence: CASSGGALLETQYF. The CDR3, as DNA: TGCGCCAGCAGCGGAGGGGCCTTGTTAGAGACCCAGTACTTC.

This chain links TRBV10-1 with TRBJ2-1; D possibly corresponds to TRBD2 (7 bases). Germline V lookup: CDR1 WNHNN, CDR2 SYGVQD (reference sequence). The V gene lost 5 bases and the J gene lost 0 bases, with 14 bases spanning the gap. The length of the CDR3 is 16 residues. The chain's CDR3 is CASSPTRGASYNEQFF. The DNA for the CDR3 is TGCGCCAGCAGTCCTACTCGGGGGGCCTCCTACAATGAGCAGTTCTTC.

This clone was observed a handful of times. V gene TRBV4-1 combines with J gene TRBJ1-5; TRBD1 aligns across 9 bases. The germline gives CDR1 MGHRA, CDR2 YSYEKL. The CDR3 runs to 15 residues. Losses at the gene ends were 1 base for V and 5 bases for J; bases not matched to a gene: 3. CDR3 protein: CASSQGDRDHQPQHF. CDR3 DNA sequence: TGCGCCAGCAGCCAAGGGGACAGGGACCATCAGCCCCAGCATTTT.

The gene calls are TRBV6-6 and TRBJ2-7; D call uncertain. CDR1 is MNHNY and CDR2 is SVGAGI in the germline V gene (reference sequence). The V end was cut by 10 bases, the J end by 1 base, with 11 bases between. This CDR3 contains 12 residues. CDR3 residues: CATTSSSYEQYF. CDR3 bases: TGTGCCACCACATCTTCATCCTACGAGCAGTACTTC.

This clone showed up just a few times. The CDR3 spells CAWSTDPPGGSGLDTQYF. In DNA form, the CDR3 reads TGTGCCTGGAGTACAGACCCCCCAGGGGGCTCGGGTTTAGATACGCAGTATTTT. The rearrangement links TRBV30 to TRBJ2-3; 8 bases align to TRBD1. CDR3 length: 18 amino acids. Germline values: CDR1 GTSNPN, CDR2 SVGIG (reference sequence). J gave up 5 bases and V 2 bases, and 18 bases lay outside the gene matches.

In its sample, this clone was seen a few times. The V gene is TRBV21-1, the J gene TRBJ1-1; no DNA check was done on the table's D call, TRBD1. TRBV21-1 is tagged as a pseudogene. CDR3 length: 14 amino acids. CDR3 sequence reads: CASSLRQGSTEAFF. The CDR3 DNA sequence: TGTGCCAGCAGCCTCAGACAGGGATCCACTGAAGCTTTCTTT.

The table lists this clone with a few counts. This chain links TRBV5-1 with TRBJ1-6, with unresolved D. Germline V gives CDR1 SGHRS, CDR2 YFSETQ. This CDR3 has 17 residues. The germline V and J ends were trimmed by 4 bases and 0 bases, with 14 bases remaining between them. The CDR3 loop is CASSPKPESSYNSPLHF. DNA for the CDR3: TGCGCCAGCAGCCCGAAGCCGGAGAGCTCCTATAATTCACCCCTCCACTTT. The entire variable domain, with the rest obtained from reference TRBV5-1 and TRBJ1-6, is as follows: KAGVTQTPRYLIKTRGQQVTLSCSPISGHRSVSWYQQTPGQGLQFLFEYFSETQRNKGNFPGRFSGRQFSNSRSEMNVSTLELGDSALYLCASSPKPESSYNSPLHFGNGTRLTVT.

The CDR3 is CASSLAGGETQYF. The CDR3 DNA follows: TGTGCCAGCAGCTTAGCAGGGGGCGAGACCCAGTACTTC. The J gene is TRBJ2-5, the V gene TRBV11-2; 8 bases are a match to TRBD1. The CDR3 covers 13 residues. CDR1 and CDR2 from the germline V gene are SGHAT and FQNNGV. Unmatched junction bases numbered 0, after V lost 1 base and J lost 5 bases.

The rearrangement links TRBV5-1 to TRBJ1-1; no clear D gene. Germline values: CDR1 SGHRS, CDR2 YFSETQ. The CDR3 has 15 residues. Trimming stripped 5 bases from V and 5 bases from J, with 19 bases between. CDR3 in amino acids: CASRLSGVVGTEAFF. The CDR3 coding sequence is TGCGCCAGCAGACTATCCGGGGTGGTTGGTACTGAAGCTTTCTTT.

This rearrangement joins TRBV28 to TRBJ2-2; 9 positions match TRBD1. The V gene end was trimmed by 5 bases and the J gene end by 9 bases; junction bases not matched to a gene: 4. Looked up from germline, CDR1 is MDHEN and CDR2 is SYDVKM. There are 13 residues in the CDR3. The CDR3 reads CASSRNRGRELFF. As DNA, the CDR3 is TGTGCCAGCAGTCGCAACAGGGGGCGGGAGCTGTTTTTT.

This chain links TRBV30 with TRBJ2-1, with D possibly matching TRBD2 (6 bases). CDR3 length: 14 amino acids. In germline, CDR1 is GTSNPN, CDR2 SVGIG (reference sequence). The V end was cut by 4 bases, the J end by 12 bases, with 22 bases between. The CDR3 bases are TGTGCCTGGAAAAAGGGTCTAGCGTCAATGACGCAGTTCTTC. Translation gives CAWKKGLASMTQFF.

The chain joins TRBV28 to TRBJ2-1; 9 positions match TRBD1. Germline CDR1 reads MDHEN; CDR2 reads SYDVKM. The CDR3 extends over 15 amino acids. Trimming took 4 bases from V and 7 from J; bases not matched to a gene: 8. CDR3 nucleotides: TGTGCCAGCAGTTCCCCGGGACAGGGCACAAATGAGCAGTTCTTC. Amino acid sequence: CASSSPGQGTNEQFF. The entire variable domain, with the rest obtained from reference TRBV28 and TRBJ2-1, is as follows: DVKVTQSSRYLVKRTGEKVFLECVQDMDHENMFWYRQDPGLGLRLIYFSYDVKMKEKGDIPEGYSVSREKKERFSLILESASTNQTSMYLCASSSPGQGTNEQFFGPGTRLTVL.

This clone was counted only a few times. This rearrangement joins TRBV5-1 to TRBJ2-1, with D possibly TRBD1 on 7 matching bases. The CDR3 sequence is 16 residues long. V lost 4 bases, J lost 7 bases, and 21 bases lay in between. The V gene's germline CDR1 is SGHRS and CDR2 YFSETQ. CDR3 bases: TGCGCCAGCAGCGCGGGAACAGGGGCGCTTTTAAATGAGCAGTTCTTC. This encodes CASSAGTGALLNEQFF.

The chain combines TRBV6-1 with TRBJ2-2; TRBD1 might be the D (6 bases). The V end was cut by 4 bases, the J end by 1 base, with 7 bases between. The CDR3 loop spans 14 amino acids. Germline CDR1 MNHNS, CDR2 SASEGT. The CDR3: CASSVQGNTGELFF. As DNA, the CDR3 is TGTGCCAGCAGTGTACAGGGGAACACCGGGGAGCTGTTTTTT.

The chain combines TRBV15 with TRBJ2-7; maybe TRBD2 (5 bases). With 4 bases removed from V and 1 base from J, the gap between germline ends came to 8 bases. Germline V gives CDR1 LNHNV, CDR2 YYDKDF (reference sequence). The CDR3 totals 13 residues. CDR3 loop: CATSMTGSYEQYF. DNA of the CDR3: TGTGCCACCAGCATGACGGGATCCTACGAGCAGTACTTC. The complete variable domain, with remaining parts taken from reference TRBV15 and TRBJ2-7, reads DAMVIQNPRYQVTQFGKPVTLSCSQTLNHNVMYWYQQKSSQAPKLLFHYYDKDFNNEADTPDNFQSRRPNTSFCFLDIRSPGLGDTAMYLCATSMTGSYEQYFGPGTRLTVT.